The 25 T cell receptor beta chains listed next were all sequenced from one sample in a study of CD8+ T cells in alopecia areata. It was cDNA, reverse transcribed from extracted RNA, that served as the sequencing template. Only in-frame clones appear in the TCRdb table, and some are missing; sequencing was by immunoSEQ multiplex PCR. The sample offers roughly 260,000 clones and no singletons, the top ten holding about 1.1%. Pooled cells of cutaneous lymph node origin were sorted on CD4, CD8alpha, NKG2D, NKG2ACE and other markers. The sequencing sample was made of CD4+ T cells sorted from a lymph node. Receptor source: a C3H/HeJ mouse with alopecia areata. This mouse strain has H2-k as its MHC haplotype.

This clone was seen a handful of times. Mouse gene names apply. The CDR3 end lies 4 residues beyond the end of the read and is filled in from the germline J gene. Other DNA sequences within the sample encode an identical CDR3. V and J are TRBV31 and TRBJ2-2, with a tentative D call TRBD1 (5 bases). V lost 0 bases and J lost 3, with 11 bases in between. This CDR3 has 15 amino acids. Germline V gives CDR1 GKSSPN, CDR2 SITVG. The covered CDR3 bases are TGTGCCTGGAGTCTCAGAGGGGAGGACACCGGG. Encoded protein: CAWSLRGEDTG. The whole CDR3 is CAWSLRGEDTGQLYF.

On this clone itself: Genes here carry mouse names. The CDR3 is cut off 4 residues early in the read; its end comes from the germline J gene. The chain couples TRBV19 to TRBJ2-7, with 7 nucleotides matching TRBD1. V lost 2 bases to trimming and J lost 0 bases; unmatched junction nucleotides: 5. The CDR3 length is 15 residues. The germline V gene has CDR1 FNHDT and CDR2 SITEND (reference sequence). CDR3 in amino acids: CASSIPTGSSYEQYF. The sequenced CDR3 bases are TGTGCCAGCAGTATCCCGACAGGGAGCTCCTAT.

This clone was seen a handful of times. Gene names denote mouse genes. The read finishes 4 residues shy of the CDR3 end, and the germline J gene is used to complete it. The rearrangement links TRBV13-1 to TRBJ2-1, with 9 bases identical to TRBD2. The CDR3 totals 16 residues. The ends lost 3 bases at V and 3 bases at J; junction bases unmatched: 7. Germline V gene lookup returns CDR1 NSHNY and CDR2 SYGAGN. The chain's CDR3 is CASSGKTGGVYAEQFF. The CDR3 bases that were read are TGTGCCAGCAGTGGGAAGACTGGGGGCGTCTATGCT.

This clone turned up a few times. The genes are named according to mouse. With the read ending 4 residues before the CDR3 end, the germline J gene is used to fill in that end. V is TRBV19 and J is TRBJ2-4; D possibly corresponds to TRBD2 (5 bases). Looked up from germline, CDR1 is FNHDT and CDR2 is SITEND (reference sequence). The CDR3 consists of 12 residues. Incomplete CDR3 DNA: TGTGCCAGCAGTACACTGGAAAAC. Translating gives CASSTLEN. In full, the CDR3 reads CASSTLENTLYF.

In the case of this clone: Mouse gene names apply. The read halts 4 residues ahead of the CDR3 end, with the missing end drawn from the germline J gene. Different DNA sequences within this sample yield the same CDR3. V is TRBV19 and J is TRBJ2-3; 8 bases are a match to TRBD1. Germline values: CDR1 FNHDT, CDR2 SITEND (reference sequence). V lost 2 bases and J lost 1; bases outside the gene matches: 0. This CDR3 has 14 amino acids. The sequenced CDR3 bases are TGTGCCAGCAGTATGGGACAGGGTGCAGAA. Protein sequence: CASSMGQGAE. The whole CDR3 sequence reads CASSMGQGAETLYF. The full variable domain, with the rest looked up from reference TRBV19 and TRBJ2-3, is GGIITQTPKFLIGQEGQKLTLKCQQNFNHDTMYWYRQDSGKGLRLIYYSITENDLQKGDLSEGYDASREKKSSFSLTVTSAQKNEMAVFLCASSMGQGAETLYFGSGTRLTVL.

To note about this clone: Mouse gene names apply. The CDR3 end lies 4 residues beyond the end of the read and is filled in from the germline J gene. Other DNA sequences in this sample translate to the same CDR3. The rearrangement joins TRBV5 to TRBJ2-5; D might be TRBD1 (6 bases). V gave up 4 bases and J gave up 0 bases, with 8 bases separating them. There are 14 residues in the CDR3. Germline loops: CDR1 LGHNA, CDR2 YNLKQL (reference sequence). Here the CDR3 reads CASSPQGNQDTQYF. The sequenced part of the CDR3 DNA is TGTGCCAGCAGCCCACAGGGCAACCAAGAC.

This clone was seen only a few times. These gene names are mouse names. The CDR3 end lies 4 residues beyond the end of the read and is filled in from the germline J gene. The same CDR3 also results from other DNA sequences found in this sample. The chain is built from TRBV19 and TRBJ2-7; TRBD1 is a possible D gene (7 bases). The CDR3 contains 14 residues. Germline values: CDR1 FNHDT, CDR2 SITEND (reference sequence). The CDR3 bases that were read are TGTGCCAGCAGTATACGGCAGGGGGGTTAT. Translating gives CASSIRQGGY. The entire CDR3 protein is CASSIRQGGYEQYF.

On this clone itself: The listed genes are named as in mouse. CDR3 residues: CASSPGHIYNSPLYF. The sequenced part of the CDR3 DNA is TGTGCCAGCAGCCCAGGACACATCTATAATTCGCCC. The rearrangement joins TRBV5 to TRBJ1-6; D may be TRBD1 (5 bases). The sequence runs out 3 residues before the end of the CDR3; the remainder is reconstructed from the germline J gene. TRBJ1-6 is assigned to the ORF class and has an uncertain function. The germline CDR1 and CDR2 sequences are LGHNA and YNLKQL (reference sequence). The CDR3 runs to 15 residues. V shed 4 bases and J shed 3 bases, with 10 bases lying between them.

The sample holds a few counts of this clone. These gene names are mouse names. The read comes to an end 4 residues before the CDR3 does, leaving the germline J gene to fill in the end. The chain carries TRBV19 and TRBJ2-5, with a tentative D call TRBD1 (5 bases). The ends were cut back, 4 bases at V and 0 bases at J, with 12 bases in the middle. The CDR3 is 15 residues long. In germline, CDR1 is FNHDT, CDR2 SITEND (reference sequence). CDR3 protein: CASSPRQFNQDTQYF. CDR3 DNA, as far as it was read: TGTGCCAGCAGTCCCCGACAGTTTAACCAAGAC.

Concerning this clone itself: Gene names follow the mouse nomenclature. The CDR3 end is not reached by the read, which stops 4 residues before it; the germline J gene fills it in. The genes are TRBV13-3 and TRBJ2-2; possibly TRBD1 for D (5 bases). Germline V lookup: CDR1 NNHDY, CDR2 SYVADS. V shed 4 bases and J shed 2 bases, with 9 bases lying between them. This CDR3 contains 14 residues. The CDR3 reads CASSPDSNTGQLYF. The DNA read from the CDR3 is TGTGCCAGCAGTCCTGACAGCAACACCGGG.

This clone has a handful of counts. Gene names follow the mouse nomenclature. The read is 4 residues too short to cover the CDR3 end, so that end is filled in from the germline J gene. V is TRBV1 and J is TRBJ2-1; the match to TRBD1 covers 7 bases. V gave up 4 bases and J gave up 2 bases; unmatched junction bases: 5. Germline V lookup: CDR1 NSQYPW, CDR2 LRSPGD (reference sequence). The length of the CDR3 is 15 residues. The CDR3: CTCSGRDSYYAEQFF. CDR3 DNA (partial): TGCACCTGCAGTGGCCGGGACAGTTACTATGCT.

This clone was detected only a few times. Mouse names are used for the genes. The CDR3 here is CTCSAVPGQGSNSDYTF. Partial CDR3 DNA: TGCACCTGCAGTGCAGTCCCGGGACAGGGATCAAACTCC. This sequence joins TRBV1 and TRBJ1-2, with 9 bases identical to TRBD1. The missing CDR3 end, 4 residues past where the read stops, is filled in from the germline J gene. The CDR3 totals 17 residues. V was clipped by 1 base and J by 0 bases; unmatched bases: 6. Germline CDR1 reads NSQYPW; CDR2 reads LRSPGD (reference sequence).

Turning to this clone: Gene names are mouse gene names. This CDR3 is CAWSLGTGDAEQFF. CDR3 bases read: TGTGCCTGGAGTCTAGGGACAGGGGATGCT. The chain uses TRBV31 and TRBJ2-1; TRBD1 matches 10 bases. Coverage ceases 4 residues before the CDR3 finishes, and the germline J gene fills in the end. CDR3 length: 14 residues. J was trimmed by 5 bases and V by 0 bases; bases with no gene match: 1. Germline V CDR1 and CDR2: GKSSPN, SITVG.

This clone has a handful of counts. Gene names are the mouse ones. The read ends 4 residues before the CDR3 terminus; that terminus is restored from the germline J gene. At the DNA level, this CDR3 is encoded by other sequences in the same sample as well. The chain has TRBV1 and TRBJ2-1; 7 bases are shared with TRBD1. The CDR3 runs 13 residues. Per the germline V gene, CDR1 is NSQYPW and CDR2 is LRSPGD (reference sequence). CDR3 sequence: CTCSATGLAEQFF. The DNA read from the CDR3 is TGCACCTGCAGTGCGACAGGGCTGGCT.

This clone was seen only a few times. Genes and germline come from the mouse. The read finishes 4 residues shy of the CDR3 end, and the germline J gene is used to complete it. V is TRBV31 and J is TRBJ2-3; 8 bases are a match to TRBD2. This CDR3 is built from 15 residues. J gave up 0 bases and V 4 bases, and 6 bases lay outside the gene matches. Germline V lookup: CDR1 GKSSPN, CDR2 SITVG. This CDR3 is CAWKTGATSAETLYF. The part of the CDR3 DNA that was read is TGTGCCTGGAAGACTGGGGCTACTAGTGCAGAA.

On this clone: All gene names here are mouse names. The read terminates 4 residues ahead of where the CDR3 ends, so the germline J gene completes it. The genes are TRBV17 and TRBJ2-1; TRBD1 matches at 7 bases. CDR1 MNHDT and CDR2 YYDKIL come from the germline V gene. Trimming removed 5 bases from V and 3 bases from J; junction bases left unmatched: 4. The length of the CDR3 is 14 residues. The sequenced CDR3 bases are TGTGCTAGCAGTCCGGGACAGACCTATGCT. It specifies CASSPGQTYA. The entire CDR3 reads CASSPGQTYAEQFF.

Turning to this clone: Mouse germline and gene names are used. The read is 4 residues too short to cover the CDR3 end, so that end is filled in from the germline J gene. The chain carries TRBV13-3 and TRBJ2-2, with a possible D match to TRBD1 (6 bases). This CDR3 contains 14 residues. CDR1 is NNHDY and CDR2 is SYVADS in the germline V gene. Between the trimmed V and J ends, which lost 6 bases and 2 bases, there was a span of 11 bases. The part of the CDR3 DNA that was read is TGTGCCAGCACCCAGGGGCAGAACACCGGG. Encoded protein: CASTQGQNTG. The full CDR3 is CASTQGQNTGQLYF.

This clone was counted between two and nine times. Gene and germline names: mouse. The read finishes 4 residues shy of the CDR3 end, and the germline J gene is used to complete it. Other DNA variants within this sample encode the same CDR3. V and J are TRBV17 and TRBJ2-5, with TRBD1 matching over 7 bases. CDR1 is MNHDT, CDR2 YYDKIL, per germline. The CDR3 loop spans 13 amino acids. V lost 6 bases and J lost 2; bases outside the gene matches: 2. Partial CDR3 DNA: TGTGCTAGCAGCAGGGACAGCCAAGAC. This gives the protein CASSRDSQD. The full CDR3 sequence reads CASSRDSQDTQYF.

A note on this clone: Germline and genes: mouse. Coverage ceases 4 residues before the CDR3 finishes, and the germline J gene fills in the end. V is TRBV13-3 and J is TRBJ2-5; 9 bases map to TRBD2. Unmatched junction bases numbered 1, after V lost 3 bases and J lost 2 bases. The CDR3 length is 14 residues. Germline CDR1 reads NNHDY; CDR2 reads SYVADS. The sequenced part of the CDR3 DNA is TGTGCCAGCAGTGTTGGGGGGGCCCAAGAC. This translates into CASSVGGAQD. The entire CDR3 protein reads CASSVGGAQDTQYF.

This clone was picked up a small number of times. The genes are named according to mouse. The DNA read from the CDR3 is TGCACCTGCAGTGCAGATGGCGGGACAGTAAACACCGGG. Protein: CTCSADGGTVNTG. The CDR3, in full, reads CTCSADGGTVNTGQLYF. J is TRBJ2-2 and V is TRBV1; 7 positions match TRBD1. The DNA ends 4 residues before the CDR3 does, and the rest of the CDR3 is filled in from the germline J gene. This CDR3 has 17 amino acids. J lost 1 base, V lost 0 bases, and 5 bases had no gene match. Germline CDR1 and CDR2: NSQYPW and LRSPGD (reference sequence).

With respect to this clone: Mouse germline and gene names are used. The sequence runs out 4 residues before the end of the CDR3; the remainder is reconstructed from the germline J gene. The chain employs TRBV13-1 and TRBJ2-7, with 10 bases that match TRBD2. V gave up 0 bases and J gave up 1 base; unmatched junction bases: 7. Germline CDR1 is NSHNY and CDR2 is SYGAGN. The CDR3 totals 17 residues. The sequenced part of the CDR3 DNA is TGTGCCAGCAGTGATGCAAGCCCGGGACTGGGGTCCTAT. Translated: CASSDASPGLGSY. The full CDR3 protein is CASSDASPGLGSYEQYF.

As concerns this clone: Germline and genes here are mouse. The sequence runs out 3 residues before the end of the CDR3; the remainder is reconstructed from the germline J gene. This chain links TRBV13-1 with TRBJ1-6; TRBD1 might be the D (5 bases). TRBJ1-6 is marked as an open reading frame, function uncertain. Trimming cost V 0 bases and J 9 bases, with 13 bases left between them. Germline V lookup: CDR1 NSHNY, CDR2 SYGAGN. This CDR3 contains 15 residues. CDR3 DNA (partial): TGTGCCAGCAGTGATGCACGCCAGGGAGGTTCGCCC. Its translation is CASSDARQGGSP. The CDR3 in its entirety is CASSDARQGGSPLYF.

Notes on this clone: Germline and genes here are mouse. The CDR3 is CASSPDWFQDTQYF. The covered CDR3 bases are TGTGCCAGCAGTCCCGACTGGTTCCAAGAC. This sequence joins TRBV14 and TRBJ2-5, with a tentative D call TRBD2 (6 bases). The read stops 4 residues short of the end of the CDR3; the missing end is completed from the germline J gene. The CDR3 contains 14 residues. V lost 4 bases and J 2 bases, leaving 11 bases between the germline ends. Germline-derived CDR1 and CDR2 are SGHDT and FRDEAV.

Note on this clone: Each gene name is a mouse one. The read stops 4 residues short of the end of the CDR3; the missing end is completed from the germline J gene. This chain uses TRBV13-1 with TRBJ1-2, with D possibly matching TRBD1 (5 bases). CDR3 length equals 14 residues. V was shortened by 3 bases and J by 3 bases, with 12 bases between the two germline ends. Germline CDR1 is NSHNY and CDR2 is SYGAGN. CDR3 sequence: CASSGAGFYSDYTF. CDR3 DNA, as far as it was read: TGTGCCAGCAGTGGGGCAGGGTTTTACTCC.

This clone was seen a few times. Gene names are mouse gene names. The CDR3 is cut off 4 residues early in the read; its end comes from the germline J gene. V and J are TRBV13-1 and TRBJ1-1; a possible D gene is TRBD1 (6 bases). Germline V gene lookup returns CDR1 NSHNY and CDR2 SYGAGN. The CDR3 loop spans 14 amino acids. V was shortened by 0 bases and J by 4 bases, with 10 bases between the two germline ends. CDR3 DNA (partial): TGTGCCAGCAGTGATGGGGGGGCGCTCACA. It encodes CASSDGGALT. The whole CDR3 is CASSDGGALTEVFF.